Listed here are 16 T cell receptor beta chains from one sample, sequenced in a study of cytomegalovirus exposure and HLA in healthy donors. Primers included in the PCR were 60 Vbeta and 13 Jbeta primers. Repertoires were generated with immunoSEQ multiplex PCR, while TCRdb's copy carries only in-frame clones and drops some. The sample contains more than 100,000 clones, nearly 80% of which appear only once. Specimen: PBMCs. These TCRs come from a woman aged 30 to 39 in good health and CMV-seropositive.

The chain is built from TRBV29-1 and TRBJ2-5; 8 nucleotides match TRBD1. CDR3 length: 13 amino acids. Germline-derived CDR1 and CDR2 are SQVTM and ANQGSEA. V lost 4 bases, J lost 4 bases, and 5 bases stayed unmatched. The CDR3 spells CSVVGRGLETQYF. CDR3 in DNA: TGCAGCGTTGTGGGCAGGGGGCTAGAGACCCAGTACTTC. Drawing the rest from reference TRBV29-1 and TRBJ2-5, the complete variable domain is SAVISQKPSRDICQRGTSLTIQCQVDSQVTMMFWYRQQPGQSLTLIATANQGSEATYESGFVIDKFPISRPNLTFSTLTVSNMSPEDSSIYLCSVVGRGLETQYFGPGTRLLVL.

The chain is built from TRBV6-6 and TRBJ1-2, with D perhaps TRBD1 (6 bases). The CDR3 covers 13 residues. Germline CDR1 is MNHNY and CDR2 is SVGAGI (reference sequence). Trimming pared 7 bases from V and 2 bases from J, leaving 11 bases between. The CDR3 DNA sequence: TGTGCCAGCACCGGGACATTGAACTATGGCTACACCTTC. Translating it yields CASTGTLNYGYTF.

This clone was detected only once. The CDR3 sequence: CASSLSRQGNEQYF. CDR3 bases: TGTGCCAGCAGCTTATCTCGACAGGGAAACGAGCAGTACTTC. The chain employs TRBV7-8 and TRBJ2-7, with TRBD1 identical over 7 bases. CDR1 SGHVS and CDR2 FQNEAQ come from the germline V gene. V dropped 2 bases and J dropped 5; count of bases not matched to a gene: 6. This CDR3 contains 14 residues.

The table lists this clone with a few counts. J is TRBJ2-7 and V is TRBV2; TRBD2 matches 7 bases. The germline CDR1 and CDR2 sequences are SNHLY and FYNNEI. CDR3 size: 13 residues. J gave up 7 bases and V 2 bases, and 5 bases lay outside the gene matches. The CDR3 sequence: CASSERWEGEQYF. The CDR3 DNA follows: TGTGCCAGCAGTGAAAGGTGGGAGGGAGAGCAGTACTTC.

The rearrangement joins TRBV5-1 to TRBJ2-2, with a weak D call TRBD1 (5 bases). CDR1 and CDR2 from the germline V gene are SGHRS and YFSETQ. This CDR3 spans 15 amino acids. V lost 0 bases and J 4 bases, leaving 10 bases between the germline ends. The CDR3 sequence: CASSLGSRGTGELFF. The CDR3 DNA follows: TGCGCCAGCAGCTTGGGATCTAGGGGCACCGGGGAGCTGTTTTTT.

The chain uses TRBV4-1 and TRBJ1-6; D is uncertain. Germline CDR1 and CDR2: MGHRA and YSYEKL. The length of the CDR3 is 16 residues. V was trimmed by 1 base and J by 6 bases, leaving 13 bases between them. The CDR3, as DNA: TGCGCCAGCAGCCAAGTTACCAGCGCCGGTAATTCACCCCTCCACTTT. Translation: CASSQVTSAGNSPLHF.

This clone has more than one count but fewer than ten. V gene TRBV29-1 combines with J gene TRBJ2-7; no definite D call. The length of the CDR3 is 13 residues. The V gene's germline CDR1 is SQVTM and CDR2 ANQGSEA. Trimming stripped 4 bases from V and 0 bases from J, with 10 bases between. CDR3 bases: TGCAGCGTTGTTACAGATACCTCCTACGAGCAGTACTTC. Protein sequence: CSVVTDTSYEQYF.

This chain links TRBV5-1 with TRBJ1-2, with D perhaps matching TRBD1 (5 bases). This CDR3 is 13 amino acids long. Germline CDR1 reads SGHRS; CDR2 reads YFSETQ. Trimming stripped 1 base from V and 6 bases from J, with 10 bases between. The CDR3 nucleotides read TGCGCCAGCAGCTTGCAGGGCTCGGATGGCTACACCTTC. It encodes CASSLQGSDGYTF.

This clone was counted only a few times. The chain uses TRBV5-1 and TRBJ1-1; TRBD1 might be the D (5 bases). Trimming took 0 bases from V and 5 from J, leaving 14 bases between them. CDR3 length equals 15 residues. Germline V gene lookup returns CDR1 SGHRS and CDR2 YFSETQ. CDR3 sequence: CASSLEGQGRTEAFF. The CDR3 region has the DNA TGCGCCAGCAGCTTGGAGGGGCAAGGTAGGACTGAAGCTTTCTTT. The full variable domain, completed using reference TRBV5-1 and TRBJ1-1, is KAGVTQTPRYLIKTRGQQVTLSCSPISGHRSVSWYQQTPGQGLQFLFEYFSETQRNKGNFPGRFSGRQFSNSRSEMNVSTLELGDSALYLCASSLEGQGRTEAFFGQGTRLTVV.

The CDR3 DNA is TGTGCCAGCTCACCCGGGACAGCATATGGCTACACCTTC. This gives the protein CASSPGTAYGYTF. The chain uses TRBV18 and TRBJ1-2; 7 nucleotides agree with TRBD1. The CDR3 contains 13 residues. Germline V gives CDR1 KGHSH, CDR2 LQKENI. Unmatched junction bases numbered 3, after V lost 3 bases and J lost 5 bases.

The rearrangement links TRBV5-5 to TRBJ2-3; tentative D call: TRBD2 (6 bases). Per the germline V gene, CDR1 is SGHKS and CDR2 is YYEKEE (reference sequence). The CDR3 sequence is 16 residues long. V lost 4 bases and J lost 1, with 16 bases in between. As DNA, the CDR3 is TGTGCCAGCAGCCCGACAATGATAGCGGGCACAGATACGCAGTATTTT. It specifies CASSPTMIAGTDTQYF.

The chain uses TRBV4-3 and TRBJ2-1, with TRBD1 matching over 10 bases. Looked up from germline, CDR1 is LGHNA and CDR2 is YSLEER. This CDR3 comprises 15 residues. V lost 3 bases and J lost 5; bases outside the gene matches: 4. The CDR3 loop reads CASSHLTGGNNEQFF. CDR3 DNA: TGCGCCAGCAGCCATCTGACAGGGGGCAACAATGAGCAGTTCTTC.

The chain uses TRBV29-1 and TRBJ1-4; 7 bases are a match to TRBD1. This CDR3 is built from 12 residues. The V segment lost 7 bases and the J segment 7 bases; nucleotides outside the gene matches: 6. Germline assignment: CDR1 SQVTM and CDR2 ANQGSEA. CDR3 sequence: CSASTGTEKLFF. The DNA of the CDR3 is TGCAGCGCGTCGACAGGGACTGAAAAACTGTTTTTT.

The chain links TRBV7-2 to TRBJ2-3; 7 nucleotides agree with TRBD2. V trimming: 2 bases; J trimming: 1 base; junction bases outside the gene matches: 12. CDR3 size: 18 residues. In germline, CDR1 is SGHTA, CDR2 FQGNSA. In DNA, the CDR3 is TGTGCCAGCAGCTTACAATCGGGGCGGGGGTCCGGCACAGATACGCAGTATTTT. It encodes CASSLQSGRGSGTDTQYF.

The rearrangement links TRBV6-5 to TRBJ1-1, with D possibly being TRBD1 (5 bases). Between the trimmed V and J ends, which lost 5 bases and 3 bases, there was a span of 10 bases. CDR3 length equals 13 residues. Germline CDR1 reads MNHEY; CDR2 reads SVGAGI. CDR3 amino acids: CASSQGFHTEAFF. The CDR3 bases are TGTGCCAGCAGTCAGGGTTTTCACACTGAAGCTTTCTTT.

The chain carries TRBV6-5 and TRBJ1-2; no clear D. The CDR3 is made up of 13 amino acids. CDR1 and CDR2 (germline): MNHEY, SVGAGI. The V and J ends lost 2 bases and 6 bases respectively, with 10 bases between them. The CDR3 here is CASSYDKTNGYTF. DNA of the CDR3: TGTGCCAGCAGTTACGACAAAACGAATGGCTACACCTTC.